What follows describes a single T cell receptor beta chain. One junction end disagrees with the germline gene, perhaps due to a read error. Some clones are missing from TCRdb's copy, which holds only in-frame ones; the method was immunoSEQ multiplex PCR. The table shows under 55,000 clones, with roughly 95% occurring only once. This specimen belongs to a study of technical replicates of blood from a handful of donors. This receptor was obtained from a human donor in good health. Sequenced material: T cells isolated from PBMCs.

The CDR3 region is CASSQDRQETQYF. The DNA of the CDR3 is TGTGCTAGCAGCCAGGACAGGCAAGAGACCCAGTACTTC. The chain is built from TRBV7-7 and TRBJ2-5; 7 bases agree with TRBD1. This CDR3 is 13 amino acids long. CDR1 SSHAT and CDR2 FNYEAQ come from the germline V gene (reference sequence).